The 3 T cell receptor beta chains below come from one sample, sequenced in a study of blood T cell repertoires in COVID-19. Data came from immunoSEQ multiplex PCR; TCRdb stores just in-frame clones and leaves some out. The sample carries around 380,000 clones, more than 65% recorded once. The specimen sequenced was peripheral blood. These receptors came from a human donor with acute or convalescent COVID-19. The donor label of this sample is uncertain.

The CDR3 coding sequence is TGTGCCAGCAGGAAAACGGGACTTACCTCCTACGAGCAGTACTTC. Translated, it gives CASRKTGLTSYEQYF. The rearrangement links TRBV6-5 to TRBJ2-7; D may be TRBD2 (6 bases). Per germline, CDR1 MNHEY and CDR2 SVGAGI. V lost 6 bases to trimming and J lost 0 bases, with 15 bases between them. The CDR3 length is 15 residues.

The chain has TRBV6-5 and TRBJ2-2; 7 positions match TRBD2. V shed 6 bases, J shed 3 bases, and the junction held 4 bases outside the gene matches. The CDR3 runs to 14 residues. The germline CDR1 and CDR2 sequences are MNHEY and SVGAGI. The CDR3 loop reads CASSGLVHTGELFF. CDR3 bases: TGTGCCAGCAGCGGACTAGTTCACACCGGGGAGCTGTTTTTT.

On this clone itself: At one end, the junction sequence differs from germline, possibly due to a read error. The chain couples TRBV6-6 to TRBJ2-1, with TRBD1 matching 11 bases. CDR3 size: 16 residues. Germline V gene lookup returns CDR1 MNHNY and CDR2 SVGAGI (reference sequence). The CDR3 protein is CASSDSGTGGQNEQFF. The DNA for the CDR3 is TGTGCCAGCAGTGACTCCGGGACAGGGGGTCAGAATGAGCAGTTCTTC.